One and the same sample provided the 27 T cell receptor beta chains below, sequenced in a study of blood T cell repertoires in COVID-19. Profiling relied on immunoSEQ multiplex PCR, and the TCRdb table lists in-frame clones only, not all of them. This sample carries about 180,000 clones, more than 75% of them seen once, and the ten largest clones take under 15%. The source material was PBMCs or T cells enriched from blood (not recorded which). These receptors came from a man between 60 and 75 years old who had been exposed to COVID-19.

The sample holds a few counts of this clone. The chain joins TRBV30 to TRBJ2-5; 7 bases fit TRBD1. CDR3 length: 15 residues. V dropped 8 bases and J dropped 0; count of bases not matched to a gene: 12. Germline V lookup: CDR1 GTSNPN, CDR2 SVGIG (reference sequence). CDR3 sequence: CAGSVGTAYQETQYF. For the CDR3, the DNA is TGTGCCGGATCAGTCGGGACAGCATACCAAGAGACCCAGTACTTC.

J is TRBJ1-5 and V is TRBV27; D is unresolved. V was trimmed by 0 bases and J by 0 bases, leaving 9 bases between them. The CDR3 sequence is 16 residues long. Germline CDR1 and CDR2: MNHEY and SMNVEV (reference sequence). CDR3 residues: CASSLSAGYSNQPQHF. CDR3 nucleotide sequence: TGTGCCAGCAGTTTATCGGCAGGTTATAGCAATCAGCCCCAGCATTTT.

This chain joins TRBV5-1 and TRBJ1-1; tentative D call: TRBD1 (6 bases). V was cut by 4 bases and J by 1 base, with 11 bases left in between. This CDR3 spans 14 amino acids. Per the germline V gene, CDR1 is SGHRS and CDR2 is YFSETQ. The CDR3, as DNA: TGCGCCAGCAGCCAACAGGGTAGGAACACTGAAGCTTTCTTT. This encodes CASSQQGRNTEAFF. Based on the CDR3 plus reference TRBV5-1 and TRBJ1-1, the full variable domain is KAGVTQTPRYLIKTRGQQVTLSCSPISGHRSVSWYQQTPGQGLQFLFEYFSETQRNKGNFPGRFSGRQFSNSRSEMNVSTLELGDSALYLCASSQQGRNTEAFFGQGTRLTVV.

The CDR3 region has the DNA TGTGCCAGTAGTTTGGGGACAGGGTCTGCAAACACTGAAGCTTTCTTT. Its protein is CASSLGTGSANTEAFF. This chain uses TRBV19 with TRBJ1-1, with 9 bases lining up with TRBD1. V shed 5 bases, J shed 2 bases, and the junction held 9 bases outside the gene matches. The CDR3 runs 16 residues. CDR1 LNHDA and CDR2 SQIVND come from the germline V gene (reference sequence).

This clone has a single count. V gene TRBV27 combines with J gene TRBJ1-1; D perhaps matches TRBD1 (5 bases). V was shortened by 4 bases and J by 1 base, with 13 bases between the two germline ends. The germline V gene has CDR1 MNHEY and CDR2 SMNVEV (reference sequence). The length of the CDR3 is 15 residues. CDR3 in DNA: TGTGCCAGCAGTTCATCGACAGTAAAGAACACTGAAGCTTTCTTT. This gives the protein CASSSSTVKNTEAFF.

The V gene is TRBV3-1 (or the pseudogene TRBV3-2), the J gene TRBJ2-1; TRBD1 aligns across 8 bases. Germline loops: CDR1 LGHDT, CDR2 YNNKEL (reference sequence). Losses at the gene ends were 1 base for V and 6 bases for J; bases not matched to a gene: 5. The CDR3 has 15 amino acids. The CDR3 loop is CASSQARGRINEQFF. In nucleotides, the CDR3 is TGTGCCAGCAGCCAAGCCAGGGGGCGTATCAATGAGCAGTTCTTC.

The V call is TRBV6-5, the J call TRBJ1-2; 8 nucleotides agree with TRBD1. This CDR3 spans 13 amino acids. With 5 bases clipped from V and 6 bases from J, the junction kept 5 bases outside the gene matches. CDR1 is MNHEY and CDR2 is SVGAGI in the germline V gene. CDR3 loop: CASSLDREDGYTF. CDR3 in DNA: TGTGCCAGCAGTCTGGACAGGGAGGATGGCTACACCTTC.

The chain uses TRBV6-2 or TRBV6-3 and TRBJ2-5; possible D gene TRBD1, 6 bases. The CDR3 is made up of 15 amino acids. CDR1 and CDR2 from the germline V gene are MNHEY and SVGEGT. Trimming pared 6 bases from V and 2 bases from J, leaving 16 bases between. DNA of the CDR3: TGTGCCAGCAGCCAACAGGGCGGTTCGCAAGAGACCCAGTACTTC. Its translation is CASSQQGGSQETQYF.

The J gene is TRBJ1-1, the V gene TRBV18; TRBD1 is a possible D gene (6 bases). The CDR3 length is 15 residues. In germline, CDR1 is KGHSH, CDR2 LQKENI. Trimming took off 3 bases at V and 3 bases at J, with 14 bases between the two ends. The CDR3 nucleotides are TGTGCCAGCTCACCCCGGCAGGGGTATGACACTGAAGCTTTCTTT. It codes for CASSPRQGYDTEAFF.

The CDR3 here is CASTPTGADTQYF. The DNA of the CDR3 is TGTGCCAGCACCCCGACAGGGGCGGATACGCAGTATTTT. The J gene is TRBJ2-3, the V gene TRBV12-3 or TRBV12-4; TRBD1 matches 8 bases. The CDR3 runs to 13 residues. After removal of 7 bases from V and 6 bases from J, the junction contained 6 bases not matched to a gene.

The rearrangement uses TRBV5-4 and TRBJ2-3, with 9 bases lining up with TRBD2. Germline-derived CDR1 and CDR2 are SGHNT and YYREEE (reference sequence). The CDR3 totals 14 residues. Losses at the gene ends were 4 bases for V and 4 bases for J; bases not matched to a gene: 4. The CDR3 loop is CASSLSGSADTQYF. The DNA for the CDR3 is TGTGCCAGCAGCCTTAGCGGGAGCGCAGATACGCAGTATTTT.

The rearrangement links TRBV5-1 to TRBJ2-7, with a possible D match to TRBD1 (8 bases). CDR1 and CDR2 from the germline V gene are SGHRS and YFSETQ. V was pared by 1 base and J by 1 base, with 12 bases between. This CDR3 has 15 residues. The CDR3: CASSLSGTGSYEQYF. The CDR3 DNA follows: TGCGCCAGCAGCTTGAGCGGGACAGGTTCCTACGAGCAGTACTTC. The variable domain in full, completed from reference TRBV5-1 and TRBJ2-7, reads KAGVTQTPRYLIKTRGQQVTLSCSPISGHRSVSWYQQTPGQGLQFLFEYFSETQRNKGNFPGRFSGRQFSNSRSEMNVSTLELGDSALYLCASSLSGTGSYEQYFGPGTRLTVT.

The chain is built from TRBV9 and TRBJ1-4; the D is unclear. V was trimmed by 0 bases and J by 3 bases, leaving 12 bases between them. This CDR3 spans 16 amino acids. Germline values: CDR1 SGDLS, CDR2 YYNGEE. CDR3 bases: TGTGCCAGCAGCGTAGCTGCGGGATCTGCTAATGAAAAACTGTTTTTT. Translation gives CASSVAAGSANEKLFF.

V is TRBV2 and J is TRBJ1-5; 9 nucleotides match TRBD1. The junction had 14 bases not matched to a gene; V was cut back by 5 bases and J by 0 bases. Germline V gene data show CDR1 as SNHLY and CDR2 as FYNNEI. The CDR3 has 19 amino acids. The CDR3 sequence: CASSKERATGGYSNQPQHF. CDR3 DNA: TGTGCCAGCAGTAAAGAAAGAGCGACAGGGGGATATAGCAATCAGCCCCAGCATTTT.

The chain recombines TRBV14 with TRBJ1-6; possibly TRBD1 for D (6 bases). The CDR3 totals 15 residues. Germline V gene data show CDR1 as SGHDN and CDR2 as FVKESK. Trimming cost V 4 bases and J 7 bases, with 14 bases left between them. CDR3 in amino acids: CASSRHRAGNSPLHF. CDR3 sequence (DNA): TGTGCCAGCAGCCGCCACAGGGCTGGCAATTCACCCCTCCACTTT.

This clone was counted a few times. Here the CDR3 reads CASSFDRSPEAFF. CDR3 coding DNA: TGTGCCAGCAGCTTCGACAGGTCCCCTGAAGCTTTCTTT. The chain is built from TRBV7-9 and TRBJ1-1; the D gene is possibly TRBD1 (6 bases). Germline loops: CDR1 SEHNR, CDR2 FQNEAQ (reference sequence). This CDR3 contains 13 residues. V was clipped by 3 bases and J by 6 bases, with 11 bases between them.

The chain is built from TRBV5-1 and TRBJ2-1; D gene ambiguous. Per germline, CDR1 SGHRS and CDR2 YFSETQ. This CDR3 is built from 16 residues. The V end lost 0 bases, the J end lost 0 bases, and 10 bases lay between the germline ends. CDR3 in DNA: TGCGCCAGCAGCTTGGACAGTCCAGGCTCCTACAATGAGCAGTTCTTC. Its translation is CASSLDSPGSYNEQFF.

The chain employs TRBV3-1 (or the pseudogene TRBV3-2) and TRBJ2-3, with TRBD2 matching 11 bases. Germline CDR1 LGHDT, CDR2 YNNKEL (reference sequence). The CDR3 length is 17 residues. The junction had 9 bases not matched to a gene; V was cut back by 1 base and J by 6 bases. CDR3 loop: CASSQGGLAGGSDTQYF. The CDR3 DNA follows: TGTGCCAGCAGCCAAGGTGGTCTAGCGGGAGGTTCGGATACGCAGTATTTT.

The rearrangement uses TRBV30 and TRBJ2-1, with D perhaps TRBD1 or TRBD2 (6 bases each). Germline V lookup: CDR1 GTSNPN, CDR2 SVGIG (reference sequence). CDR3 length: 14 residues. V was pared by 8 bases and J by 4 bases, with 18 bases between. CDR3 sequence reads: CAGAGHTIYNEQFF. In DNA, the CDR3 is TGTGCCGGGGCGGGACATACAATATACAATGAGCAGTTCTTC.

This chain uses TRBV15 with TRBJ2-5, with 9 nucleotides matching TRBD2. This CDR3 has 15 amino acids. CDR1 and CDR2 from the germline V gene are LNHNV and YYDKDF (reference sequence). V shed 5 bases and J 2 bases; nucleotides not matched to a gene: 6. The CDR3 reads CATSGRTSEQETQYF. Written as DNA, the CDR3 is TGTGCCACCAGCGGCCGGACTAGCGAGCAAGAGACCCAGTACTTC.

This clone was observed a single time. The rearrangement uses TRBV12-3 or TRBV12-4 and TRBJ1-5, with D unresolved. CDR3 length: 13 amino acids. Trimming pared 1 base from V and 3 bases from J, leaving 4 bases between. The CDR3 spells CASSLGHNQPQHF. CDR3 DNA: TGTGCCAGCAGTTTAGGGCACAATCAGCCCCAGCATTTT.

The chain joins TRBV5-1 to TRBJ2-7; 7 bases are shared with TRBD1. Germline assignment: CDR1 SGHRS and CDR2 YFSETQ. CDR3 size: 15 residues. The V and J ends lost 3 bases and 0 bases, in that order; junction bases with no gene match: 6. CDR3 sequence: CASSSGDRTSYEQYF. DNA of the CDR3: TGCGCCAGCAGCTCCGGGGACAGAACCTCCTACGAGCAGTACTTC.

The V and J genes are TRBV30 and TRBJ1-2; possibly TRBD1 for D (5 bases). This CDR3 contains 12 residues. Germline V gene lookup returns CDR1 GTSNPN and CDR2 SVGIG (reference sequence). With 3 bases removed from V and 12 bases from J, the gap between germline ends came to 17 bases. As DNA, the CDR3 is TGTGCCTGGAGCGGGGGTGGCACGTTGCACACCTTC. Translated, it gives CAWSGGGTLHTF.

V gene TRBV30 combines with J gene TRBJ2-2; TRBD1 might be the D (6 bases). The V and J ends lost 0 bases and 4 bases respectively, with 12 bases between them. CDR1 is GTSNPN, CDR2 SVGIG, per germline (reference sequence). This CDR3 is 15 amino acids long. In DNA, the CDR3 is TGTGCCTGGAGTGTGATGGCCAGGGGCACCGGGGAGCTGTTTTTT. The encoded protein is CAWSVMARGTGELFF.

CDR3 amino acids: CATSDAGEGYEQYF. The CDR3 DNA is TGTGCCACCAGTGACGCGGGGGAGGGTTACGAGCAGTACTTC. This chain joins TRBV24-1 and TRBJ2-7; 7 nucleotides match TRBD2. The CDR3 is made up of 14 amino acids. V trimming: 4 bases; J trimming: 4 bases; junction bases outside the gene matches: 6. Germline values: CDR1 KGHDR, CDR2 SFDVKD.

The CDR3 DNA reads TGCGCCAGCGGGGCCCGGGGAGGCGGGGAGACCCAGTACTTC. It yields the protein CASGARGGGETQYF. This chain uses TRBV5-1 with TRBJ2-5; TRBD2 might be the D (6 bases). The germline V gene encodes CDR1 SGHRS and CDR2 YFSETQ. The CDR3 is made up of 14 amino acids. Trimming stripped 7 bases from V and 5 bases from J, with 18 bases between.

This clone was detected only once. This chain uses TRBV2 with TRBJ1-2, with TRBD1 matching 8 bases. The V gene's germline CDR1 is SNHLY and CDR2 FYNNEI. Trimming took 3 bases from V and 4 from J; bases not matched to a gene: 7. The length of the CDR3 is 15 residues. The DNA for the CDR3 is TGTGCCAGCAGTGAGATTGGGACAGGCGGCTATGGCTACACCTTC. Encoded protein: CASSEIGTGGYGYTF.